Listed below are T cell receptor beta chains from one sample, sequenced in a study of PD-1 blockade in classical Hodgkin lymphoma. The table came from immunoSEQ multiplex PCR; TCRdb's copy has only in-frame clones and leaves some out. Among about 85,000 clones listed, 80% to 95% were seen once. This specimen consisted of peripheral blood mononuclear cells (PBMCs), obtained before the second cycle of nivolumab. These receptors were taken from a human donor with classical Hodgkin lymphoma. Both conserved end residues are part of each CDR3. Each record gives: D gene, clone size, CDR3 length, V gene, J gene, CDR3 protein, CDR3 DNA. D genes are given only for firm matches. Expanded clones get a size class; other rows say once, few or many, or leave the size out.

D gene: NA; clone size: NA; CDR3 length: 14; V gene: TRBV27; J gene: TRBJ1-1; CDR3 protein: CASRTGTLNTEAFF; CDR3 DNA: TGTGCCAGCAGGACCGGGACATTGAACACTGAAGCTTTCTTT
D gene: TRBD1; clone size: once; CDR3 length: 15; V gene: TRBV18; J gene: TRBJ2-7; CDR3 protein: CASSPRAGGTYEQYF; CDR3 DNA: TGTGCCAGCTCACCACGGGCAGGGGGCACCTACGAGCAGTACTTC
D gene: TRBD1; clone size: NA; CDR3 length: 15; V gene: TRBV28; J gene: TRBJ1-5; CDR3 protein: CASRRPRGGNQPQHF; CDR3 DNA: TGTGCCAGCAGACGTCCCAGGGGGGGCAATCAGCCCCAGCATTTT
D gene: NA; clone size: NA; CDR3 length: 15; V gene: TRBV2; J gene: TRBJ2-3; CDR3 protein: CASSGGRSPTDTQYF; CDR3 DNA: TGTGCCAGCAGTGGAGGCCGATCCCCCACAGATACGCAGTATTTT
D gene: NA; clone size: NA; CDR3 length: 15; V gene: TRBV30; J gene: TRBJ1-3; CDR3 protein: CAWSSSYSSGNTIYF; CDR3 DNA: TGTGCCTGGAGTAGCAGCTATAGCTCTGGAAACACCATATATTTT
D gene: NA; clone size: NA; CDR3 length: 13; V gene: TRBV25-1; J gene: TRBJ1-2; CDR3 protein: CASSYDNLYGYTF; CDR3 DNA: TGTGCCAGCAGCTACGATAACCTCTATGGCTACACCTTC
D gene: NA; clone size: NA; CDR3 length: 15; V gene: TRBV7-9; J gene: TRBJ2-7; CDR3 protein: CASSPSRDNWNEQYF; CDR3 DNA: TGTGCCAGCAGCCCAAGCCGGGACAACTGGAACGAGCAGTACTTC
D gene: NA; clone size: NA; CDR3 length: 14; V gene: TRBV7-3; J gene: TRBJ2-2; CDR3 protein: CASSLFQNTGELFF; CDR3 DNA: TGTGCCAGCAGCTTATTTCAAAACACCGGGGAGCTGTTTTTT
D gene: NA; clone size: NA; CDR3 length: 16; V gene: TRBV11-1; J gene: TRBJ2-2; CDR3 protein: CASSFPRTASTGELFF; CDR3 DNA: TGTGCCAGCAGCTTCCCCCGGACAGCCTCCACCGGGGAGCTGTTTTTT
D gene: TRBD1; clone size: NA; CDR3 length: 14; V gene: TRBV14; J gene: TRBJ2-2; CDR3 protein: CASRRDRITGELFF; CDR3 DNA: TGTGCCAGCAGAAGGGACAGGATCACCGGGGAGCTGTTTTTT
D gene: TRBD2; clone size: NA; CDR3 length: 15; V gene: TRBV7-9; J gene: TRBJ2-1; CDR3 protein: CASSLLSGGYNEQFF; CDR3 DNA: TGTGCCAGCAGCTTACTGAGCGGGGGGTACAATGAGCAGTTCTTC
D gene: NA; clone size: NA; CDR3 length: 16; V gene: TRBV4-2; J gene: TRBJ2-7; CDR3 protein: CASSQDPATRVYEQYF; CDR3 DNA: TGTGCCAGCAGCCAAGATCCAGCTACCAGGGTCTACGAGCAGTACTTC
D gene: NA; clone size: NA; CDR3 length: 16; V gene: TRBV13; J gene: TRBJ2-2; CDR3 protein: CASSLGLGADTGELFF; CDR3 DNA: TGTGCCAGCAGCTTAGGCTTGGGGGCTGACACCGGGGAGCTGTTTTTT
D gene: NA; clone size: NA; CDR3 length: 14; V gene: TRBV6-6; J gene: TRBJ2-7; CDR3 protein: CASSLKGGGYEQYF; CDR3 DNA: TGTGCCAGCAGTCTTAAGGGGGGAGGCTACGAGCAGTACTTC
D gene: TRBD1; clone size: NA; CDR3 length: 16; V gene: TRBV9; J gene: TRBJ2-1; CDR3 protein: CASSVGRTGGAGEQFF; CDR3 DNA: TGTGCCAGCAGCGTAGGAAGGACAGGGGGCGCTGGTGAGCAGTTCTTC
D gene: NA; clone size: NA; CDR3 length: 14; V gene: TRBV18; J gene: TRBJ2-2; CDR3 protein: CASSPRSDTGELFF; CDR3 DNA: TGTGCCAGCTCACCAAGGTCAGACACCGGGGAGCTGTTTTTT
D gene: NA; clone size: NA; CDR3 length: 14; V gene: TRBV7-9; J gene: TRBJ1-4; CDR3 protein: CASSLDQGSEKLFF; CDR3 DNA: TGTGCCAGCAGCTTAGATCAGGGGAGCGAAAAACTGTTTTTT
D gene: TRBD2; clone size: once; CDR3 length: 18; V gene: TRBV9; J gene: TRBJ2-3; CDR3 protein: CASSAWIGGRVGTDTQYF; CDR3 DNA: TGTGCCAGCAGCGCCTGGATCGGCGGGAGAGTAGGCACAGATACGCAGTATTTT
D gene: NA; clone size: NA; CDR3 length: 13; V gene: TRBV6-1; J gene: TRBJ2-5; CDR3 protein: CASTHPGGETQYF; CDR3 DNA: TGTGCCAGCACTCATCCGGGCGGGGAGACCCAGTACTTC
D gene: NA; clone size: NA; CDR3 length: 17; V gene: TRBV27; J gene: TRBJ2-3; CDR3 protein: CASSLSGGGAYTDTQYF; CDR3 DNA: TGTGCCAGCAGTTTATCGGGAGGGGGGGCCTACACAGATACGCAGTATTTT
D gene: NA; clone size: once; CDR3 length: 14; V gene: TRBV5-1; J gene: TRBJ2-5; CDR3 protein: CASSSAVGVETQYF; CDR3 DNA: TGCGCCAGCAGCTCGGCGGTGGGGGTAGAGACCCAGTACTTC
D gene: TRBD2; clone size: NA; CDR3 length: 16; V gene: TRBV6-1; J gene: TRBJ2-7; CDR3 protein: CASSEAWGLAGYEQYF; CDR3 DNA: TGTGCCAGCAGTGAAGCGTGGGGACTAGCGGGCTACGAGCAGTACTTC
D gene: TRBD1; clone size: NA; CDR3 length: 15; V gene: TRBV6-1; J gene: TRBJ2-3; CDR3 protein: CASSERQGSGRTQYF; CDR3 DNA: TGTGCCAGCAGTGAACGACAGGGGTCGGGAAGGACGCAGTATTTT
D gene: NA; clone size: NA; CDR3 length: 13; V gene: TRBV4-1; J gene: TRBJ2-7; CDR3 protein: CASSQVVSPLLEF; CDR3 DNA: TGCGCCAGCAGCCAAGTTGTAAGCCCCCTTCTCGAGTTC
D gene: NA; clone size: NA; CDR3 length: 14; V gene: TRBV10-1; J gene: TRBJ2-7; CDR3 protein: CASRLGRVKYEQYF; CDR3 DNA: TGCGCCAGCAGGTTGGGACGGGTAAAGTACGAGCAGTACTTC
D gene: NA; clone size: NA; CDR3 length: 17; V gene: TRBV15; J gene: TRBJ1-5; CDR3 protein: CATSRFLGRNSNQPQHF; CDR3 DNA: TGTGCCACCAGCAGATTTCTAGGCAGAAACAGCAATCAGCCCCAGCATTTT
D gene: NA; clone size: NA; CDR3 length: 13; V gene: TRBV18; J gene: TRBJ2-7; CDR3 protein: CASSHDERVEQYF; CDR3 DNA: TGTGCCAGCTCACACGACGAGCGGGTTGAGCAGTACTTC
D gene: NA; clone size: once; CDR3 length: 12; V gene: TRBV13; J gene: TRBJ2-7; CDR3 protein: CASSGGVYEQYF; CDR3 DNA: TGTGCCAGCAGCGGAGGAGTGTACGAGCAGTACTTC
D gene: TRBD1; clone size: NA; CDR3 length: 14; V gene: TRBV6-5; J gene: TRBJ1-2; CDR3 protein: CASSSSGQGDSYTF; CDR3 DNA: TGTGCCAGCAGTTCCTCGGGACAGGGGGATAGCTACACCTTC
D gene: TRBD1; clone size: NA; CDR3 length: 16; V gene: TRBV5-1; J gene: TRBJ2-1; CDR3 protein: CASSTDSRGRYNEQFF; CDR3 DNA: TGCGCCAGCAGCACCGATTCTAGGGGGCGCTACAATGAGCAGTTCTTC
D gene: TRBD2; clone size: NA; CDR3 length: 16; V gene: TRBV5-1; J gene: TRBJ2-5; CDR3 protein: CASSLAVGKRGETQYF; CDR3 DNA: TGCGCCAGCAGCTTGGCGGTAGGAAAGCGGGGAGAGACCCAGTACTTC
D gene: NA; clone size: NA; CDR3 length: 13; V gene: TRBV5-6; J gene: TRBJ2-1; CDR3 protein: CASSLRLYNEQFF; CDR3 DNA: TGTGCCAGCAGCTTAAGACTGTACAATGAGCAGTTCTTC
D gene: NA; clone size: once; CDR3 length: 16; V gene: TRBV5-3; J gene: TRBJ2-4; CDR3 protein: CARSLREDSRRNIQYF; CDR3 DNA: TGTGCCAGAAGCTTGAGGGAGGACAGCCGAAGAAACATTCAGTACTTC
D gene: TRBD1; clone size: few; CDR3 length: 14; V gene: TRBV2; J gene: TRBJ2-2; CDR3 protein: CASVWTGRSGELFF; CDR3 DNA: TGTGCCAGCGTATGGACAGGGAGGTCCGGGGAGCTGTTTTTT
D gene: NA; clone size: NA; CDR3 length: 17; V gene: TRBV9; J gene: TRBJ2-1; CDR3 protein: CASSVGGRPSSYNEQFF; CDR3 DNA: TGTGCCAGCAGCGTTGGTGGGAGGCCGAGCTCCTACAATGAGCAGTTCTTC
D gene: NA; clone size: NA; CDR3 length: 13; V gene: TRBV11-2; J gene: TRBJ1-1; CDR3 protein: CASERTANTEAFF; CDR3 DNA: TGTGCCAGCGAGAGGACAGCGAACACTGAAGCTTTCTTT
D gene: TRBD2; clone size: NA; CDR3 length: 14; V gene: TRBV7-2; J gene: TRBJ2-2; CDR3 protein: CASSFGGGPRELFF; CDR3 DNA: TGTGCCAGCAGCTTCGGGGGAGGGCCGAGGGAGCTGTTTTTT
D gene: NA; clone size: NA; CDR3 length: 13; V gene: TRBV4-2; J gene: TRBJ2-7; CDR3 protein: CASSQGGSYEQYF; CDR3 DNA: TGTGCCAGCAGCCAAGGGGGCAGCTACGAGCAGTACTTC
D gene: NA; clone size: NA; CDR3 length: 15; V gene: TRBV15; J gene: TRBJ1-3; CDR3 protein: CATSRGTASGNTIYF; CDR3 DNA: TGTGCCACCAGCAGAGGGACTGCCTCTGGAAACACCATATATTTT
D gene: NA; clone size: NA; CDR3 length: 12; V gene: TRBV28; J gene: TRBJ1-3; CDR3 protein: CASRGAGNTIYF; CDR3 DNA: TGTGCCAGCAGAGGAGCCGGAAACACCATATATTTT
D gene: NA; clone size: NA; CDR3 length: 11; V gene: TRBV29-1; J gene: TRBJ1-2; CDR3 protein: CSANRESGYTF; CDR3 DNA: TGCAGCGCCAACAGGGAATCAGGCTACACCTTC
D gene: NA; clone size: NA; CDR3 length: 14; V gene: TRBV6-5; J gene: TRBJ1-1; CDR3 protein: CASTGTSWNTEAFF; CDR3 DNA: TGTGCCAGCACCGGGACATCCTGGAACACTGAAGCTTTCTTT
D gene: NA; clone size: NA; CDR3 length: 15; V gene: TRBV5-5; J gene: TRBJ2-1; CDR3 protein: CASSLAPSSYNEQFF; CDR3 DNA: TGTGCCAGCAGCTTGGCCCCGAGCTCCTACAATGAGCAGTTCTTC
D gene: NA; clone size: NA; CDR3 length: 13; V gene: TRBV19; J gene: TRBJ2-7; CDR3 protein: CASSIGETYEQYF; CDR3 DNA: TGTGCCAGTAGTATCGGGGAGACCTACGAGCAGTACTTC
D gene: TRBD1; clone size: once; CDR3 length: 15; V gene: TRBV29-1; J gene: TRBJ2-7; CDR3 protein: CSVVLQDRGVYEQYF; CDR3 DNA: TGCAGCGTTGTCCTCCAAGACAGGGGGGTTTACGAGCAGTACTTC
D gene: NA; clone size: NA; CDR3 length: 16; V gene: TRBV5-1; J gene: TRBJ1-1; CDR3 protein: CASSLAGWRENTEAFF; CDR3 DNA: TGCGCCAGCAGCTTGGCCGGATGGCGGGAGAACACTGAAGCTTTCTTT
D gene: NA; clone size: NA; CDR3 length: 13; V gene: TRBV6-1; J gene: TRBJ2-7; CDR3 protein: CASSPGVSYEQYF; CDR3 DNA: TGTGCCAGCAGTCCGGGTGTTAGCTACGAGCAGTACTTC
D gene: TRBD2; clone size: NA; CDR3 length: 15; V gene: TRBV2; J gene: TRBJ2-5; CDR3 protein: CASSEATSGAETQYF; CDR3 DNA: TGTGCCAGCAGTGAAGCGACTAGCGGGGCAGAGACCCAGTACTTC
D gene: TRBD1; clone size: NA; CDR3 length: 12; V gene: TRBV6-5; J gene: TRBJ1-1; CDR3 protein: CASSYVGQEAFF; CDR3 DNA: TGTGCCAGCAGTTATGTGGGACAGGAAGCTTTCTTT
D gene: NA; clone size: NA; CDR3 length: 16; V gene: TRBV10-3; J gene: TRBJ2-6; CDR3 protein: CAISEAPGAGANVLTF; CDR3 DNA: TGTGCCATCAGTGAGGCTCCAGGGGCTGGGGCCAACGTCCTGACTTTC
D gene: NA; clone size: NA; CDR3 length: 13; V gene: TRBV27; J gene: TRBJ2-7; CDR3 protein: CASSRDISYEQYF; CDR3 DNA: TGTGCCAGCAGCCGGGACATCTCCTACGAGCAGTACTTC
D gene: NA; clone size: NA; CDR3 length: 15; V gene: TRBV5-1; J gene: TRBJ2-2; CDR3 protein: CASHSLQANTGELFF; CDR3 DNA: TGCGCCAGCCACTCCCTGCAGGCGAACACCGGGGAGCTGTTTTTT
D gene: NA; clone size: NA; CDR3 length: 18; V gene: TRBV15; J gene: TRBJ1-2; CDR3 protein: CATSREWGGREGLYGYTF; CDR3 DNA: TGTGCCACCAGCAGAGAATGGGGGGGACGAGAGGGCCTGTATGGCTACACCTTC
D gene: TRBD1; clone size: NA; CDR3 length: 16; V gene: TRBV5-4; J gene: TRBJ1-2; CDR3 protein: CASSSDTRTGNYGYTF; CDR3 DNA: TGTGCCAGCAGCTCGGACACCCGGACAGGGAACTATGGCTACACCTTC
D gene: NA; clone size: NA; CDR3 length: 15; V gene: TRBV5-1; J gene: TRBJ2-5; CDR3 protein: CASSLQGRYQETQYF; CDR3 DNA: TGCGCCAGCAGCTTGCAGGGGCGATACCAAGAGACCCAGTACTTC
D gene: NA; clone size: NA; CDR3 length: 15; V gene: TRBV6-6; J gene: TRBJ2-2; CDR3 protein: CAIHPPGRVSGELFF; CDR3 DNA: TGTGCCATCCATCCTCCCGGACGGGTTTCCGGGGAGCTGTTTTTT
D gene: TRBD2; clone size: NA; CDR3 length: 16; V gene: TRBV18; J gene: TRBJ2-1; CDR3 protein: CASSTGLAGARNEQFF; CDR3 DNA: TGTGCCAGCTCAACGGGACTAGCGGGAGCCCGCAATGAGCAGTTCTTC